What follows are 24 T cell receptor beta chains derived from one specimen sequenced in a study of T cells after yellow fever vaccination. MiXCR was run by TCRdb on the 5' RACE reads, yielding one entry per CDR3 protein. Found here are about 85,000 distinct CDR3 sequences, approximately 12% of them singletons; the top ten hold 20% to 25%. Source: CD8+ T cells not binding an NS4B(214-222) dextramer, sorted from PBMCs, taken less than 25 days after the first yellow fever vaccination. The origin of the receptors is a man aged 18 to 30 who received the YFV17D yellow fever vaccine.

The genes are TRBV10-3 and TRBJ1-5; the D gene is possibly TRBD1 (5 bases). Germline V CDR1 and CDR2: ENHRY, SYGVKD. The V gene lost 0 bases and the J gene lost 7 bases, with 13 bases spanning the gap. The CDR3 covers 15 residues. The CDR3 nucleotides are TGTGCCATCAGTGAGTCGACTGGGGCTCGGCAGCCCCAGCATTTT. Encoded protein: CAISESTGARQPQHF.

The rearrangement uses TRBV6-6 and TRBJ2-7, with D unclear. Germline values: CDR1 MNHNY, CDR2 SVGAGI (reference sequence). The CDR3 sequence is 12 residues long. V gave up 4 bases and J gave up 2 bases, with 6 bases separating them. Here the CDR3 reads CASSFSPYEQYV. The CDR3 DNA is TGTGCCAGCAGTTTTTCCCCCTACGAGCAGTACGTC.

V is TRBV27 and J is TRBJ1-6; 10 nucleotides agree with TRBD1. The CDR3 loop spans 14 amino acids. Germline V CDR1 and CDR2: MNHEY, SMNVEV (reference sequence). J gave up 9 bases and V 4 bases, and 3 bases lay outside the gene matches. Here the CDR3 reads CASSYDRGPSPLHF. CDR3 nucleotide sequence: TGTGCCAGCAGTTACGACAGGGGGCCTTCACCCCTCCACTTT.

The rearrangement joins TRBV12-3 or TRBV12-4 to TRBJ2-7; 11 bases line up with TRBD1. This CDR3 contains 13 residues. V trimming: 6 bases; J trimming: 6 bases; junction bases outside the gene matches: 4. The CDR3 DNA is TGTGCCAGCAGATGGGGGACAGGGGGCGAGCAGTACTTC. Its translation is CASRWGTGGEQYF.

The rearrangement links TRBV7-9 to TRBJ1-2; 9 bases line up with TRBD1. The CDR3 runs to 14 residues. With 5 bases clipped from V and 8 bases from J, the junction kept 9 bases outside the gene matches. From germline, CDR1 is SEHNR and CDR2 FQNEAQ (reference sequence). The CDR3 region has the DNA TGTGCCAGCAGCACGGGACAGGGCTTTTTGGGCTACACCTTC. Translation gives CASSTGQGFLGYTF.

The chain is built from TRBV7-6 and TRBJ2-5; TRBD1 aligns across 8 bases. Unmatched junction bases numbered 6, after V lost 2 bases and J lost 4 bases. This CDR3 has 15 residues. Per the germline V gene, CDR1 is SGHVS and CDR2 is FNYEAQ. This CDR3 reads CASSLNRGVGETQYF. CDR3 nucleotides: TGTGCCAGCAGCTTAAACAGGGGGGTCGGAGAGACCCAGTACTTC.

CDR3 DNA sequence: TGTGCCAGCAGTTTAACCAGGCATTCACCCCTCCACTTT. It is translated as CASSLTRHSPLHF. The gene calls are TRBV28 and TRBJ1-6; D is undetermined. The germline gives CDR1 MDHEN, CDR2 SYDVKM. The CDR3 totals 13 residues. V lost 2 bases and J lost 8, with 7 bases in between.

This clonotype was seen a handful of times. The chain combines TRBV6-2 or TRBV6-3 with TRBJ1-1; possibly TRBD1 for D (6 bases). The length of the CDR3 is 12 residues. CDR1 and CDR2 (germline): MNHEY, SVGEGT. The ends were cut back, 4 bases at V and 7 bases at J, with 10 bases in the middle. CDR3 amino acids: CASSFRGDEAFF. In DNA form, the CDR3 reads TGTGCCAGCAGTTTCAGGGGCGATGAAGCTTTCTTT.

The CDR3 is CSARGDSQETQYF. CDR3 nucleotides: TGCAGTGCTAGAGGGGACAGCCAAGAGACCCAGTACTTC. This sequence joins TRBV20-1 and TRBJ2-5; 7 nucleotides align to TRBD1. Germline CDR1 reads DFQATT; CDR2 reads SNEGSKA (reference sequence). The CDR3 runs 13 residues. J lost 1 base, V lost 1 base, and 0 bases had no gene match.

This clonotype was observed a few times. V usage is TRBV6-5 and J usage is TRBJ2-2; D gene uncertain. This CDR3 is 14 amino acids long. CDR1 is MNHEY, CDR2 SVGAGI, per germline. The ends were cut back, 3 bases at V and 7 bases at J, with 12 bases in the middle. The CDR3 DNA is TGTGCCAGCAGTTATGTCCCCCTGGGCGGGGAGCTGTTTTTT. It specifies CASSYVPLGGELFF.

This clonotype was found a few times. J is TRBJ1-2 and V is TRBV6-2 or TRBV6-3; D remains ambiguous. Germline assignment: CDR1 MNHEY and CDR2 SVGEGT. The CDR3 is made up of 16 amino acids. V shed 0 bases and J shed 5 bases, with 16 bases lying between them. CDR3 in DNA: TGTGCCAGCAGTTACTCGACGGTTTTAGGAGGTTATGGCTACACCTTC. Its protein is CASSYSTVLGGYGYTF.

The table lists this clonotype with a few counts. The gene calls are TRBV7-9 and TRBJ1-2; the match to TRBD1 covers 7 bases. Looked up from germline, CDR1 is SEHNR and CDR2 is FQNEAQ (reference sequence). V lost 2 bases and J lost 8; bases outside the gene matches: 11. CDR3 length: 15 residues. The CDR3 loop is CASSLIRRGQVGYTF. The CDR3 DNA reads TGTGCCAGCAGCTTAATACGGAGGGGGCAAGTGGGCTACACCTTC.

This clonotype appeared a few times. The chain couples TRBV20-1 to TRBJ2-7; D perhaps matches TRBD1 (6 bases). This CDR3 has 13 residues. CDR1 and CDR2 (germline): DFQATT, SNEGSKA (reference sequence). V was shortened by 3 bases and J by 4 bases, with 13 bases between the two germline ends. In DNA form, the CDR3 reads TGCAGTGCTAGGGCGACAGGAGGTTACGAGCAGTACGTC. It translates to CSARATGGYEQYV.

The table lists this clonotype with a few counts. This chain's CDR3 is CASSLDWQGGGNEQFF. CDR3 in DNA: TGCGCCAGCAGCTTGGATTGGCAGGGTGGGGGAAATGAGCAGTTCTTC. V is TRBV5-1 and J is TRBJ2-1; TRBD1 or TRBD2 may be the D gene (5 bases each). Between the trimmed V and J ends, which lost 0 bases and 7 bases, there was a span of 17 bases. The CDR3 has 16 residues. The germline V gene has CDR1 SGHRS and CDR2 YFSETQ.

This clonotype was detected ten times or more. This rearrangement joins TRBV27 to TRBJ2-3, with TRBD2 identical over 7 bases. The germline V gene has CDR1 MNHEY and CDR2 SMNVEV (reference sequence). The V gene end was trimmed by 0 bases and the J gene end by 0 bases; junction bases not matched to a gene: 3. This CDR3 has 16 amino acids. The DNA for the CDR3 is TGTGCCAGCAGTTTATCGAGCGGGGATAGCACAGATACGCAGTATTTT. This translates into CASSLSSGDSTDTQYF.

There are a few counts of this clonotype. This chain links TRBV19 with TRBJ2-7; D unresolved. Trimming cost V 6 bases and J 1 base, with 16 bases left between them. Germline lookup yields CDR1 LNHDA and CDR2 SQIVND (reference sequence). There are 15 residues in the CDR3. This chain's CDR3 is CASSMTMAPSYEQYF. Here the CDR3 DNA reads TGTGCCAGTAGCATGACCATGGCCCCATCCTACGAGCAGTACTTC.

This clonotype was picked up a small number of times. The gene calls are TRBV7-9 and TRBJ2-1; tentative D call: TRBD2 (5 bases). CDR1 SEHNR and CDR2 FQNEAQ come from the germline V gene (reference sequence). This CDR3 has 17 amino acids. V was cut by 2 bases and J by 4 bases, with 18 bases left in between. In DNA form, the CDR3 reads TGTGCCAGCAGCTTAACAGATCGCGGGCGATTATACAATGAGCAGTTCTTC. This encodes CASSLTDRGRLYNEQFF.

V and J are TRBV6-1 and TRBJ1-6, with 10 bases that match TRBD1. The CDR3 sequence is 15 residues long. Germline V gives CDR1 MNHNS, CDR2 SASEGT. With V trimmed by 5 bases and J by 9 bases, 7 bases remained unmatched. The CDR3 coding sequence is TGTGCCAGCAGTCCCCGGGACAGGGGTCTTTCACCCCTCCACTTT. Protein sequence: CASSPRDRGLSPLHF.

In this sample, this clonotype turned up many times. The chain couples TRBV7-2 to TRBJ1-2, with D possibly TRBD1 on 6 matching bases. Germline CDR1 reads SGHTA; CDR2 reads FQGNSA. V lost 7 bases and J lost 7, with 16 bases in between. CDR3 size: 13 residues. CDR3 amino acids: CASIGGGLGGYTF. As DNA, the CDR3 is TGTGCCAGCATCGGGGGGGGGCTCGGTGGCTACACCTTC.

The chain employs TRBV4-2 and TRBJ1-2; D ambiguous. There are 14 residues in the CDR3. CDR1 LGHNA and CDR2 YNFKEQ come from the germline V gene. V was trimmed by 0 bases and J by 8 bases, leaving 13 bases between them. The CDR3: CASSQDSGVKGYTF. The CDR3 DNA is TGTGCCAGCAGCCAAGATTCTGGGGTGAAGGGCTACACCTTC.

This clonotype has only a few counts. The chain combines TRBV4-3 with TRBJ2-2; 9 positions agree with TRBD1. Trimming removed 3 bases from V and 4 bases from J; junction bases left unmatched: 9. The CDR3 has 17 amino acids. Germline CDR1 LGHNA, CDR2 YSLEER. The CDR3 nucleotides are TGCGCCAGCAGCCAGGCCGGGACAGGGTCGCCCACCGGGGAGCTGTTTTTT. Protein product: CASSQAGTGSPTGELFF.

This clonotype was recorded a few times. The chain links TRBV4-1 to TRBJ1-5, with 9 bases matching TRBD1. The CDR3 has 19 amino acids. J gave up 6 bases and V 3 bases, and 18 bases lay outside the gene matches. Germline assignment: CDR1 MGHRA and CDR2 YSYEKL. This chain's CDR3 is CASSHAPTGGLGLVQPQHF. CDR3 coding DNA: TGCGCCAGCAGCCATGCCCCCACAGGGGGCTTGGGGCTCGTTCAGCCCCAGCATTTT.

The rearrangement links TRBV6-1 to TRBJ1-6; D is perhaps TRBD1 (5 bases). The CDR3 loop spans 13 amino acids. V lost 7 bases and J 10 bases, leaving 14 bases between the germline ends. CDR1 and CDR2 from the germline V gene are MNHNS and SASEGT. CDR3 loop: CASNPSGGSPLHF. The CDR3 coding sequence is TGTGCCAGCAATCCTTCGGGGGGATCACCCCTCCACTTT.

The chain uses TRBV20-1 and TRBJ1-3; weak D call: TRBD1 (6 bases). CDR1 is DFQATT, CDR2 SNEGSKA, per germline (reference sequence). V was cut by 5 bases and J by 3 bases, with 14 bases left in between. The CDR3 is 14 residues long. The chain's CDR3 is CSASAGTFGNTIYF. For the CDR3, the DNA is TGCAGTGCTTCTGCCGGGACATTTGGAAACACCATATATTTT.